A selection of T cell receptor beta chains follows, all from one sample in a study of regulatory and conventional T cells in RAG deficiency. Using immunoSEQ multiplex PCR, the repertoire was profiled, and TCRdb retains in-frame clones only, with some absent. The sample lists 25,000 to 35,000 clones, approximately 96% occurring once. In addition, the sample was reused for a study of regulatory T cells.

Material for sequencing was CD25- CD4+ T cells sorted from blood. The receptor source for this set is a human donor in good health. Both conserved end residues are part of each CDR3. The order of the fields is V gene, J gene, D gene, CDR3 protein, CDR3 DNA. A D gene is named only where the DNA matches it firmly.

V: TRBV30; J: TRBJ1-5; D: NA; CDR3: CAWSVPGNNQPQHF; DNA: TGTGCCTGGAGCGTCCCGGGGAACAATCAGCCCCAGCATTTT
V: TRBV5-8; J: TRBJ2-1; D: NA; CDR3: CASSLIRGRSYNEQFF; DNA: TGTGCCAGCAGCTTAATCAGGGGACGGTCCTACAATGAGCAGTTCTTC
V: TRBV5-4; J: TRBJ2-3; D: TRBD2; CDR3: CASSARTRASTDTQYF; DNA: TGTGCCAGCAGCGCACGGACTAGAGCTAGCACAGATACGCAGTATTTT
V: TRBV27; J: TRBJ1-1; D: NA; CDR3: CASSRWGGGTENTEAFF; DNA: TGTGCCAGCAGTCGATGGGGCGGGGGGACTGAGAACACTGAAGCTTTCTTT
V: TRBV6-6; J: TRBJ1-1; D: NA; CDR3: CASSYGPGPGDTEAFF; DNA: TGTGCCAGCAGTTACGGTCCCGGGCCAGGGGACACTGAAGCTTTCTTT
V: TRBV7-2; J: TRBJ1-1; D: TRBD1; CDR3: CASSLILGTVNTEAFF; DNA: TGTGCCAGCAGCTTAATTTTAGGGACAGTGAACACTGAAGCTTTCTTT
V: TRBV30; J: TRBJ2-2; D: TRBD1; CDR3: CAWETGANTGELFF; DNA: TGTGCCTGGGAGACAGGGGCGAACACCGGGGAGCTGTTTTTT
V: TRBV14; J: TRBJ1-3; D: NA; CDR3: CASSPQGSGNTIYF; DNA: TGTGCCAGCAGCCCCCAGGGCTCTGGAAACACCATATATTTT
V: TRBV7-2; J: TRBJ1-4; D: NA; CDR3: CASSLAAYTLGDEKLFF; DNA: TGTGCCAGCAGCTTAGCCGCATATACCCTCGGAGATGAAAAACTGTTTTTT
V: TRBV15; J: TRBJ1-5; D: TRBD1; CDR3: CATSSGTGGSQPQHF; DNA: TGTGCCACCAGCAGCGGGACAGGTGGGAGTCAGCCCCAGCATTTT